Listed here is a single T cell receptor (beta chain). Assay: immunoSEQ multiplex PCR; the TCRdb copy retains only in-frame clones and omits some. The sample consists of about 130,000 clones, about nine tenths of them appearing once. The germline V gene has CDR1 MGHRA and CDR2 YSYEKL. This CDR3 contains 14 residues. V was clipped by 2 bases and J by 10 bases, with 15 bases between them. These data come from a study of control samples from healthy donors and cancer patients. Sequences were obtained from blood. This chain joins TRBV4-1 and TRBJ1-3, with TRBD1 as a possible D gene (5 bases). The sequence derives from a man aged 18 to 29 in good health. The CDR3 here is CASSQPLMRTTIYF. DNA for the CDR3: TGCGCCAGCAGCCAACCCCTGATGCGGACAACCATATATTTT.